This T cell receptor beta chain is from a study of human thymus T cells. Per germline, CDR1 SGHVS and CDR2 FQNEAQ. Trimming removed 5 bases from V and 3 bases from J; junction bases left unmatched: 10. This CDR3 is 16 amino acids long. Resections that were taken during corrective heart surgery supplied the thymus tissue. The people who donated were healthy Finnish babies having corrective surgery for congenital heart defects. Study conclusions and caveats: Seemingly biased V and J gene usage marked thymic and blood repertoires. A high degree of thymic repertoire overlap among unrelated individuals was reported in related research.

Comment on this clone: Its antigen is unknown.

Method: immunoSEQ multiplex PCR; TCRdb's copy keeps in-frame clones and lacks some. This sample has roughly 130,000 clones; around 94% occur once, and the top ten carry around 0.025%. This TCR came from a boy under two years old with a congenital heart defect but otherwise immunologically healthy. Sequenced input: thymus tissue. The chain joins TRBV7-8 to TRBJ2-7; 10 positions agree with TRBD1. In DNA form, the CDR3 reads TGTGCCAGCAGCACCGGGACAGGGGAGGAAGTCTACGAGCAGTACTTC. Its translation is CASSTGTGEEVYEQYF.